The rows below give T cell receptor beta chains drawn from one sample of a study of cytomegalovirus exposure and HLA in healthy donors. The repertoire was sequenced with immunoSEQ multiplex PCR; TCRdb's copy has only in-frame clones and lacks some. The table has around 150,000 clones, 80% seen once. Material for sequencing was PBMCs. These receptors originate from a human donor in good health. CDR3s include the opening cysteine and the closing phenylalanine or tryptophan. The D gene is left open where the match is weak. Part of the rows lack a size; the others show once, few, many or a class for expanded clones.

>TRBJ2-2|TRBD1|-|TRBV7-2
CASSFGQGGDTGELFF
TGTGCCAGCAGCTTCGGACAGGGGGGTGACACCGGGGAGCTGTTTTTT
>TRBJ1-4|-|-|TRBV11-2
CASSLGSQGDEKLFF
TGTGCCAGCAGCTTAGGGTCACAGGGCGACGAAAAACTGTTTTTT
>TRBJ2-7|TRBD1|-|TRBV9
CASSPHGQGEQYF
TGTGCCAGCAGCCCCCACGGACAGGGAGAGCAGTACTTC
>TRBJ1-1|-|-|TRBV9
CASSVGEGQSDMNTEAFF
TGTGCCAGCAGCGTAGGGGAAGGACAGTCCGACATGAACACTGAAGCTTTCTTT
>TRBJ1-1|TRBD1|-|TRBV9
CASSVGAGGWGTEAFF
TGTGCCAGCAGCGTAGGTGCAGGGGGCTGGGGAACTGAAGCTTTCTTT
>TRBJ1-5|TRBD1|-|TRBV7-2
CASRRQTGGSNQPQHF
TGTGCCAGCAGGAGACAGACAGGGGGCAGCAATCAGCCCCAGCATTTT
>TRBJ2-7|TRBD2|-|TRBV4-3
CASSTRLAKSYEQYF
TGCGCCAGCAGCACCCGACTAGCTAAATCCTACGAGCAGTACTTC
>TRBJ1-2|TRBD1|-|TRBV5-1
CASSAGQGGLYGYTF
TGCGCCAGCAGCGCGGGACAGGGGGGGCTCTATGGCTACACCTTC
>TRBJ1-6|-|-|TRBV6-1
CASSARENSPLHF
TGTGCCAGCAGTGCTAGGGAGAATTCACCCCTCCACTTT
>TRBJ2-1|-|-|TRBV7-2
CASSQPGLGYNEQFF
TGTGCCAGCAGCCAACCGGGACTGGGATACAATGAGCAGTTCTTC
>TRBJ2-3|TRBD2|-|TRBV27
CASSLAGVSTDTQYF
TGTGCCAGCAGTTTAGCGGGGGTCAGCACAGATACGCAGTATTTT
>TRBJ2-7|-|-|TRBV18
CASSSQASNGEQYF
TGTGCCAGCTCATCACAGGCTTCGAACGGGGAGCAGTACTTC
>TRBJ1-2|TRBD1|few|TRBV19
CASSAPVGTGGAGYTF
TGTGCCAGTAGCGCGCCAGTAGGGACAGGGGGAGCAGGCTACACCTTC
>TRBJ1-1|TRBD1|-|TRBV2
CASRRDRQNTEAFF
TGTGCCAGCAGGCGGGACAGACAAAACACTGAAGCTTTCTTT
>TRBJ2-1|-|-|TRBV7-7
CASSPSRGNEQFF
TGTGCTAGCAGCCCGTCACGGGGGAATGAGCAGTTCTTC
>TRBJ2-2|-|once|TRBV5-1
CASSREYALNTGELFF
TGCGCCAGCAGCCGCGAGTATGCGCTGAACACCGGGGAGCTGTTTTTT
>TRBJ1-2|-|-|TRBV10-2
CASTPKHRPLGYTF
TGCGCCAGCACCCCGAAACACAGGCCACTTGGCTACACCTTC
>TRBJ2-3|-|-|TRBV4-1
CASSQDGGSTDTQYF
TGCGCCAGCAGCCAAGACGGGGGTAGCACAGATACGCAGTATTTT
>TRBJ1-4|-|once|TRBV6-6
CASSRDKANEKLFF
TGTGCCAGCTCCCGGGACAAAGCTAATGAAAAACTGTTTTTT
>TRBJ2-1|TRBD1|few|TRBV9
CASSQRQGGSYNEQFF
TGTGCCAGCAGCCAGAGACAGGGGGGCTCCTACAATGAGCAGTTCTTC
>TRBJ1-2|TRBD1|-|TRBV4-1
CASSQGQGGCGYTF
TGCGCCAGCAGCCAGGGGCAGGGGGGCTGCGGCTACACCTTC
>TRBJ1-1|-|-|TRBV6-5
CASLRAGTEAFF
TGTGCCAGCCTCAGGGCTGGCACTGAAGCTTTCTTT
>TRBJ1-2|-|-|TRBV16
CASSLQGYGYTF
TGTGCCAGCAGCCTACAGGGTTATGGCTACACCTTC
>TRBJ1-1|-|-|TRBV27
CASSLSRYTEAFF
TGTGCCAGCAGTTTATCGCGGTACACTGAAGCTTTCTTT
>TRBJ2-4|-|-|TRBV6-6
CASSYSEGRGDIQYF
TGTGCCAGCAGTTACTCAGAGGGGAGGGGGGACATTCAGTACTTC
>TRBJ1-1|-|-|TRBV27
CASSPLGGGDTEAFF
TGTGCCAGCAGTCCCCTGGGAGGGGGAGACACTGAAGCTTTCTTT
>TRBJ2-1|-|-|TRBV6-4
CASSDSPDSNNEQFF
TGTGCCAGCAGTGACTCCCCGGACAGCAACAATGAGCAGTTCTTC
>TRBJ2-7|-|once|TRBV7-2
CASSFQGSEQYF
TGTGCCAGCAGTTTTCAGGGGTCCGAGCAGTACTTC
>TRBJ2-1|-|-|TRBV12-5
CASGLTGSYNEQFF
TGTGCTAGTGGTCTGACAGGCTCCTACAATGAGCAGTTCTTC
>TRBJ1-1|-|-|TRBV7-9
CASSLSGTKNTEAFF
TGTGCCAGCAGCCTTTCCGGGACAAAAAACACTGAAGCTTTCTTT
>TRBJ2-7|TRBD2|-|TRBV2
CASSEILAGATYEQYF
TGTGCCAGCAGTGAAATACTAGCGGGGGCCACCTACGAGCAGTACTTC
>TRBJ2-2|-|few|TRBV7-9
CASSPRARGHGELFF
TGTGCCAGCAGTCCCCGGGCACGCGGGCACGGGGAGCTGTTTTTT
>TRBJ2-1|TRBD2|-|TRBV7-2
CASSLVATSPPYNEQFF
TGTGCCAGCAGCTTAGTTGCGACTAGCCCCCCCTACAATGAGCAGTTCTTC
>TRBJ1-5|-|-|TRBV5-1
CASSLGGDHSNQPQHF
TGCGCCAGCAGCTTGGGAGGAGACCATAGCAATCAGCCCCAGCATTTT
>TRBJ2-7|TRBD2|-|TRBV25-1
CASSDVTSGYEQYF
TGTGCCAGCAGTGACGTCACTAGCGGCTACGAGCAGTACTTC
>TRBJ2-7|-|-|TRBV18
CASSPGQLGQYF
TGTGCCAGCTCACCCGGACAACTCGGGCAGTACTTC
>TRBJ1-5|TRBD1|-|TRBV7-8
CASSLARTGNQPQHF
TGTGCCAGCAGCTTAGCGAGGACAGGGAATCAGCCCCAGCATTTT
>TRBJ2-7|-|-|TRBV7-2
CASRGVSYEQYF
TGTGCCAGCAGAGGGGTCTCCTACGAGCAGTACTTC
>TRBJ2-7|TRBD1|-|TRBV9
CASSPRDRGIYEQYF
TGTGCCAGCAGCCCCCGGGACAGGGGGATTTACGAGCAGTACTTC
>TRBJ1-2|TRBD1|-|TRBV11-3
CASSLNRQGRHGYTF
TGTGCCAGCAGCCTAAATCGACAGGGTCGCCATGGCTACACCTTC
>TRBJ1-6|-|few|TRBV10-3
CAIKSPGANSPLHF
TGTGCCATCAAGTCGCCAGGGGCAAATTCACCCCTCCACTTT
>TRBJ2-1|TRBD1|-|TRBV7-3
CASSFPGGEQFF
TGTGCCAGCAGCTTCCCAGGGGGTGAGCAGTTCTTC
>TRBJ1-1|TRBD1|-|TRBV6-7
CASSYRGRGTEAFF
TGTGCCAGCAGTTACAGGGGGCGAGGAACTGAAGCTTTCTTT
>TRBJ2-7|TRBD2|-|TRBV7-2
CASSLLLAGSSNEQYF
TGTGCCAGCAGCTTATTACTAGCGGGGAGTTCCAACGAGCAGTACTTC
>TRBJ1-4|TRBD1|-|TRBV19
CASSQNRGGEKLFF
TGTGCCAGTAGTCAGAACAGGGGCGGCGAAAAACTGTTTTTT
>TRBJ1-1|TRBD1|-|TRBV7-2
CASSPGTATRLNTEAFF
TGTGCCAGCAGCCCCGGGACAGCAACCAGACTGAACACTGAAGCTTTCTTT
>TRBJ1-3|-|-|TRBV7-6
CASSKRFSMQGHISGNTIYF
TGTGCCAGCAGCAAACGATTTAGTATGCAGGGTCACATCTCTGGAAACACCATATATTTT
>TRBJ2-7|TRBD2|-|TRBV7-9
CASSLTSGGSYEQYF
TGTGCCAGCAGCCTAACTAGCGGGGGGAGCTACGAGCAGTACTTC
>TRBJ1-2|-|once|TRBV7-9
CASNRDTSNYGYTF
TGTGCCAGCAACCGGGACACCTCTAACTATGGCTACACCTTC
>TRBJ2-2|-|-|TRBV7-2
CASSFGRGTLGGAPGELFF
TGTGCCAGCAGCTTTGGCAGGGGCACCCTTGGCGGAGCTCCCGGGGAGCTGTTTTTT
>TRBJ2-7|-|-|TRBV10-3
CAISSGSYEQYF
TGTGCCATCAGTTCCGGCTCCTACGAGCAGTACTTC
>TRBJ1-2|TRBD1|few|TRBV6-1
CASSRTGTYGYTF
TGTGCCAGCAGCCGGACAGGGACCTATGGCTACACCTTC
>TRBJ2-2|TRBD1|-|TRBV7-6
CASSSRQGVNTGELFF
TGTGCCAGCAGCAGCAGACAGGGGGTTAACACCGGGGAGCTGTTTTTT
>TRBJ2-3|TRBD2|few|TRBV6-5
CASRRGLAGTDTQYF
TGTGCCAGCAGACGAGGACTAGCGGGCACAGATACGCAGTATTTT
>TRBJ1-2|TRBD1|once|TRBV2
CASSDRQGWGYTF
TGTGCCAGCAGTGACCGACAGGGATGGGGCTACACCTTC